Below, 3 T cell receptor beta chains from the same sample are listed, as sequenced in a study of cytomegalovirus exposure and HLA in healthy donors. Use of 60 Vbeta and 13 Jbeta primers characterized the PCR. Sequencing was performed with immunoSEQ multiplex PCR; in TCRdb, only in-frame clones are kept and a portion is missing. The ten top clones account for under 3.5%, within a sample of approximately 110,000 clones. Sequenced input: PBMCs. These receptors originate from a young man in good health and CMV-seronegative.

The genes are TRBV28 and TRBJ2-7; D may be TRBD2 (5 bases). In germline, CDR1 is MDHEN, CDR2 SYDVKM. V lost 3 bases, J lost 4 bases, and 10 bases lay in between. The CDR3 contains 13 residues. The CDR3 DNA follows: TGTGCCAGCAGTTTCGGGGTGAGGTACGAGCAGTACTTC. Protein sequence: CASSFGVRYEQYF. Supplemented by reference TRBV28 and TRBJ2-7, the full variable domain reads DVKVTQSSRYLVKRTGEKVFLECVQDMDHENMFWYRQDPGLGLRLIYFSYDVKMKEKGDIPEGYSVSREKKERFSLILESASTNQTSMYLCASSFGVRYEQYFGPGTRLTVT.

V and J are TRBV7-9 and TRBJ2-6; 9 positions match TRBD1. The ends lost 1 base at V and 4 bases at J; junction bases unmatched: 8. In germline, CDR1 is SEHNR, CDR2 FQNEAQ (reference sequence). There are 18 residues in the CDR3. CDR3 sequence: CASSLGGNRGQGANVLTF. CDR3 DNA sequence: TGTGCCAGCAGCTTAGGGGGGAACAGGGGGCAAGGGGCCAACGTCCTGACTTTC.

Note on this clone: This same CDR3 is encoded by further DNA sequences in the sample. The chain joins TRBV14 to TRBJ2-3, with D tentatively TRBD2 (7 bases). V lost 3 bases and J lost 4, with 17 bases in between. The CDR3 is made up of 16 amino acids. CDR1 is SGHDN, CDR2 FVKESK, per germline. The CDR3, as DNA: TGTGCCAGCAGCCATACGAAACAGGGAGGGGCAGATACGCAGTATTTT. Its protein is CASSHTKQGGADTQYF.